The 31 T cell receptor beta chains below were found in one sample sequenced in a study of blood T cell repertoires in COVID-19. Using immunoSEQ multiplex PCR, the repertoire was profiled, and TCRdb retains in-frame clones only, with some absent. The table records 150,000 to 200,000 clones, over 80% of them present only once. Material for sequencing was PBMCs or T cells enriched from blood (not recorded which). These receptors were collected from an older woman who had recovered from COVID-19.

In its sample, this clone was seen once. The chain carries TRBV9 and TRBJ1-6, with 9 bases aligning to TRBD1. The CDR3 runs 16 residues. V shed 0 bases, J shed 8 bases, and the junction held 6 bases outside the gene matches. CDR1 and CDR2 from the germline V gene are SGDLS and YYNGEE. Here the CDR3 reads CASSVDPQGAYSPLHF. CDR3 in DNA: TGTGCCAGCAGCGTAGACCCACAGGGGGCATATTCACCCCTCCACTTT.

Remarks on this clone: One junction end does not reproduce the germline sequence, and a read error may be involved. The V call is TRBV5-6, the J call TRBJ2-7, with D tentatively TRBD1 (5 bases). This CDR3 contains 13 residues. The V gene's germline CDR1 is SGHDT and CDR2 YYEEEE. This CDR3 is CASSLFQGPSTFF. CDR3 in DNA: TGTGCCAGCAGCTTGTTCCAGGGCCCTTCCACCTTCTTC. The entire variable domain, with the rest obtained from reference TRBV5-6 and TRBJ2-7, is as follows: DAGVTQSPTHLIKTRGQQVTLRCSPKSGHDTVSWYQQALGQGPQFIFQYYEEEERQRGNFPDRFSGHQFPNYSSELNVNALLLGDSALYLCASSLFQGPSTFFGPGTRLTVT.

The rearrangement links TRBV28 to TRBJ1-3; TRBD1 might be the D (6 bases). This CDR3 comprises 15 residues. Germline CDR1 and CDR2: MDHEN and SYDVKM. The V end lost 7 bases, the J end lost 2 bases, and 15 bases lay between the germline ends. The CDR3 DNA follows: TGTGCCAGCACCGTAGGGGGTGAAACTGGAAACACCATATATTTT. As protein: CASTVGGETGNTIYF.

This sequence joins TRBV18 and TRBJ2-1; 13 nucleotides match TRBD2. The V and J ends lost 4 bases and 4 bases, in that order; junction bases with no gene match: 22. This CDR3 region has 22 residues. CDR1 and CDR2 (germline): KGHSH, LQKENI. The CDR3 loop reads CASSLSFFALGLAGETYNEQFF. The CDR3 DNA reads TGTGCCAGCTCACTTTCTTTTTTCGCCCTTGGACTAGCGGGGGAGACATACAATGAGCAGTTCTTC.

The genes are TRBV29-1 and TRBJ2-7, with 10 bases aligning to TRBD1. Germline-derived CDR1 and CDR2 are SQVTM and ANQGSEA. After removal of 7 bases from V and 4 bases from J, the junction contained 7 bases not matched to a gene. CDR3 size: 13 residues. The CDR3 reads CSASRGQGYEQYF. In DNA form, the CDR3 reads TGCAGCGCCTCCAGGGGACAGGGGTACGAGCAGTACTTC.

V is TRBV7-8 and J is TRBJ1-6; D is possibly TRBD1 (5 bases). This CDR3 has 18 amino acids. Germline V gene sequence: CDR1 SGHVS, CDR2 FQNEAQ. Trimming took 4 bases from V and 1 from J, leaving 17 bases between them. The CDR3 reads CASSSATLGVSYNSPLHF. The CDR3 DNA reads as TGTGCCAGCAGCTCCGCGACTCTAGGGGTTTCCTATAATTCACCCCTCCACTTT.

The chain employs TRBV3-1 (or the pseudogene TRBV3-2) and TRBJ1-2; TRBD1 is a possible D gene (6 bases). Trimming stripped 3 bases from V and 8 bases from J, with 16 bases between. Germline-derived CDR1 and CDR2 are LGHDT and YNNKEL (reference sequence). This CDR3 has 14 residues. The CDR3: CASSQIQGNEGYTF. DNA of the CDR3: TGTGCCAGCAGCCAGATACAGGGTAATGAAGGCTACACCTTC.

The chain recombines TRBV5-6 with TRBJ1-2; possible D gene TRBD1, 5 bases. The V end was cut by 4 bases, the J end by 3 bases, with 13 bases between. This CDR3 is built from 14 residues. CDR1 is SGHDT and CDR2 is YYEEEE in the germline V gene. The CDR3 DNA is TGTGCCAGCAGCAAGGCTTTAGGGGACTATGGCTACACCTTC. The encoded protein is CASSKALGDYGYTF.

The chain is built from TRBV6-5 and TRBJ1-5, with 9 positions matching TRBD1. J lost 7 bases, V lost 7 bases, and 11 bases had no gene match. Germline-derived CDR1 and CDR2 are MNHEY and SVGAGI. The CDR3 is made up of 15 amino acids. CDR3 nucleotides: TGTGCCAGCACGGTTAACAGGGGGCTTGGACAGCCCCAGCATTTT. Residues: CASTVNRGLGQPQHF.

The chain recombines TRBV4-2 with TRBJ2-7, with 9 bases that match TRBD1. V was pared by 5 bases and J by 2 bases, with 7 bases of the junction left unmatched. The germline CDR1 and CDR2 sequences are LGHNA and YNFKEQ. CDR3 length equals 15 residues. The CDR3 reads CASSFPGQGTYEQYF. The CDR3 DNA reads TGTGCCAGCAGCTTTCCGGGACAGGGAACCTACGAGCAGTACTTC.

This clone was recorded only once. The chain employs TRBV4-1 and TRBJ2-5; TRBD2 agrees at 10 bases. The germline CDR1 and CDR2 sequences are MGHRA and YSYEKL. V gave up 1 base and J gave up 2 bases; unmatched junction bases: 7. There are 17 residues in the CDR3. The CDR3 here is CASSQVIAGGLQETQYF. CDR3 bases: TGCGCCAGCAGCCAAGTAATAGCGGGGGGCCTTCAAGAGACCCAGTACTTC.

The chain links TRBV6-1 to TRBJ1-3; D gene uncertain. V lost 2 bases and J lost 1, with 12 bases in between. The germline V gene encodes CDR1 MNHNS and CDR2 SASEGT. The CDR3 runs 16 residues. CDR3 residues: CASSEQHLASGNTIYF. CDR3 sequence (DNA): TGTGCCAGCAGTGAACAACACCTCGCATCTGGAAACACCATATATTTT.

The rearrangement joins TRBV28 to TRBJ1-5; TRBD1 might be the D (5 bases). V was shortened by 6 bases and J by 3 bases, with 12 bases between the two germline ends. The CDR3 consists of 14 residues. Germline assignment: CDR1 MDHEN and CDR2 SYDVKM. The CDR3 protein is CASSLSQVNQPQHF. CDR3 DNA: TGTGCCAGCAGCCTCTCACAGGTCAATCAGCCCCAGCATTTT.

This chain links TRBV6-2 or TRBV6-3 with TRBJ2-3; weak D call: TRBD2 (6 bases). The CDR3 is 14 amino acids. CDR1 MNHEY and CDR2 SVGEGT come from the germline V gene. With 3 bases removed from V and 6 bases from J, the gap between germline ends came to 13 bases. CDR3 residues: CASSYGRTGDTQYF. The CDR3, as DNA: TGTGCCAGCAGTTATGGGAGGACGGGGGATACGCAGTATTTT.

The chain has TRBV15 and TRBJ2-3, with D hard to call. V dropped 0 bases and J dropped 5 bases, with 6 bases sitting between them. Germline V gene data show CDR1 as LNHNV and CDR2 as YYDKDF (reference sequence). This CDR3 has 13 residues. This chain's CDR3 is CATSRDIQDTQYF. CDR3 coding DNA: TGTGCCACCAGCAGAGATATACAAGATACGCAGTATTTT.

This chain links TRBV30 with TRBJ1-2; 7 nucleotides match TRBD1. The ends lost 2 bases at V and 2 bases at J; junction bases unmatched: 2. Germline-derived CDR1 and CDR2 are GTSNPN and SVGIG (reference sequence). CDR3 length: 13 amino acids. Written as DNA, the CDR3 is TGTGCCTGGAGTCCGGGACAGAACTATGGCTACACCTTC. Encoded protein: CAWSPGQNYGYTF.

The chain recombines TRBV3-1 (or the pseudogene TRBV3-2) with TRBJ1-3; a weak D match, TRBD1 (5 bases). V dropped 1 base and J dropped 3 bases, with 10 bases sitting between them. Germline V CDR1 and CDR2: LGHDT, YNNKEL (reference sequence). This CDR3 is built from 15 residues. CDR3 DNA: TGTGCCAGCAGCCAAGTATGGGGCCTTGGAAACACCATATATTTT. Translated: CASSQVWGLGNTIYF.

The V and J genes are TRBV5-1 and TRBJ1-1; 7 bases match TRBD1. This CDR3 region has 18 residues. Germline CDR1 and CDR2: SGHRS and YFSETQ. V shed 3 bases, J shed 0 bases, and the junction held 14 bases outside the gene matches. The CDR3 protein is CASSSVKGAGYMNTEAFF. The DNA for the CDR3 is TGCGCCAGCAGCTCCGTTAAGGGGGCAGGGTACATGAACACTGAAGCTTTCTTT.

The chain links TRBV5-1 to TRBJ1-1; 8 nucleotides align to TRBD1. Germline V lookup: CDR1 SGHRS, CDR2 YFSETQ. The junction had 12 bases not matched to a gene; V was cut back by 7 bases and J by 4 bases. The CDR3 covers 15 residues. CDR3 sequence: CASVGQGWVGTEAFF. In DNA, the CDR3 is TGCGCCAGCGTCGGACAGGGATGGGTGGGCACTGAAGCTTTCTTT.

The CDR3 sequence is CASSLEGTSGGNTDTQYF. The DNA for the CDR3 is TGCGCCAGCAGCTTGGAGGGGACTAGCGGGGGTAACACAGATACGCAGTATTTT. This chain connects TRBV5-1 to TRBJ2-3; TRBD2 aligns across 14 bases. Trimming took 0 bases from V and 2 from J; bases not matched to a gene: 5. The length of the CDR3 is 18 residues. Germline loops: CDR1 SGHRS, CDR2 YFSETQ. Full variable domain (missing parts from reference TRBV5-1 and TRBJ2-3): KAGVTQTPRYLIKTRGQQVTLSCSPISGHRSVSWYQQTPGQGLQFLFEYFSETQRNKGNFPGRFSGRQFSNSRSEMNVSTLELGDSALYLCASSLEGTSGGNTDTQYFGPGTRLTVL.

This chain connects TRBV24-1 to TRBJ2-2; 7 bases agree with TRBD1. The junction had 7 bases not matched to a gene; V was cut back by 4 bases and J by 3 bases. Germline values: CDR1 KGHDR, CDR2 SFDVKD. This CDR3 is 16 amino acids long. The CDR3, as DNA: TGTGCCACCAGTGACCCTAGACAGGGAGACACCGGGGAGCTGTTTTTT. Translated: CATSDPRQGDTGELFF.

This clone is a singleton in its sample. V and J are TRBV5-4 and TRBJ1-5, with 8 positions matching TRBD1. The CDR3 has 13 residues. Germline loops: CDR1 SGHNT, CDR2 YYREEE (reference sequence). With 3 bases clipped from V and 7 bases from J, the junction kept 3 bases outside the gene matches. In nucleotides, the CDR3 is TGTGCCAGCAGCTCGGACAGGGAACAGCCCCAGCATTTT. Protein product: CASSSDREQPQHF. The full variable domain, with the rest looked up from reference TRBV5-4 and TRBJ1-5, is ETGVTQSPTHLIKTRGQQVTLRCSSQSGHNTVSWYQQALGQGPQFIFQYYREEENGRGNFPPRFSGLQFPNYSSELNVNALELDDSALYLCASSSDREQPQHFGDGTRLSIL.

The genes are TRBV2 and TRBJ1-5, with TRBD1 as a possible D gene (5 bases). Germline V gives CDR1 SNHLY, CDR2 FYNNEI. Between the trimmed V and J ends, which lost 6 bases and 0 bases, there was a span of 12 bases. The CDR3 sequence is 15 residues long. CDR3 sequence reads: CASSLDSNSNQPQHF. In DNA, the CDR3 is TGTGCCAGCAGCCTCGACAGTAATAGCAATCAGCCCCAGCATTTT.

The chain has TRBV29-1 and TRBJ1-2, with TRBD1 matching over 8 bases. This CDR3 has 11 residues. The ends lost 7 bases at V and 8 bases at J; junction bases unmatched: 6. Per the germline V gene, CDR1 is SQVTM and CDR2 is ANQGSEA. The CDR3 nucleotides read TGCAGCGCCGGGGACAGGCGGGGCTACACCTTC. Its protein product is CSAGDRRGYTF.

This clone was observed a single time. The chain employs TRBV5-1 and TRBJ1-4; no clear D. The CDR3 covers 15 residues. The germline V and J ends were trimmed by 1 base and 5 bases, with 12 bases remaining between them. In germline, CDR1 is SGHRS, CDR2 YFSETQ. In DNA, the CDR3 is TGCGCCAGCAGCTTGACCCCGGGGTTCAATGAAAAACTGTTTTTT. Its translation: CASSLTPGFNEKLFF.

The chain is built from TRBV7-3 and TRBJ2-7, with D hard to call. The CDR3 totals 17 residues. Trimming stripped 1 base from V and 2 bases from J, with 18 bases between. Germline CDR1 is SGHTA and CDR2 is FQGTGA. The CDR3 bases are TGTGCCAGCAGCTTAAGTTCTGGTGGGCAATTGGCCTACGAGCAGTACTTC. It translates to CASSLSSGGQLAYEQYF.

This clone occurred once. The chain is built from TRBV5-4 and TRBJ1-1; D gene ambiguous. In germline, CDR1 is SGHNT, CDR2 YYREEE (reference sequence). The CDR3 spans 12 residues. V lost 0 bases, J lost 5 bases, and 5 bases lay in between. CDR3 amino acids: CASSLAPTEAFF. The CDR3 DNA follows: TGTGCCAGCAGCTTGGCCCCAACTGAAGCTTTCTTT.

CDR3 sequence: CSVETRTGETGYGYTF. CDR3 DNA sequence: TGCAGCGTTGAAACTCGGACAGGGGAGACGGGCTATGGCTACACCTTC. The gene calls are TRBV29-1 and TRBJ1-2, with 9 bases aligning to TRBD1. The CDR3 totals 16 residues. Germline V CDR1 and CDR2: SQVTM, ANQGSEA. The V gene end was trimmed by 2 bases and the J gene end by 4 bases; junction bases not matched to a gene: 11. Full variable domain (rest looked up from reference TRBV29-1 and TRBJ1-2): SAVISQKPSRDICQRGTSLTIQCQVDSQVTMMFWYRQQPGQSLTLIATANQGSEATYESGFVIDKFPISRPNLTFSTLTVSNMSPEDSSIYLCSVETRTGETGYGYTFGSGTRLTVV.

The rearrangement uses TRBV18 and TRBJ1-3; tentative D call: TRBD1 (5 bases). The CDR3 spans 13 residues. The V gene's germline CDR1 is KGHSH and CDR2 LQKENI. Trimming left V 3 bases short and J 7 bases short, with 10 bases between. This chain's CDR3 is CASSPSRQNTIYF. CDR3 nucleotides: TGTGCCAGCTCACCTTCACGACAGAACACCATATATTTT.

This clone was seen more than once but under ten times. J is TRBJ2-1 and V is TRBV11-1; 7 bases are a match to TRBD1. Unmatched junction bases numbered 14, after V lost 5 bases and J lost 10 bases. Germline V gene data show CDR1 as SGHAT and CDR2 as FQDESV (reference sequence). The CDR3 is 15 amino acids. Written as DNA, the CDR3 is TGTGCCAGCAGCCCCAACAGAGGGGGCGGCAGGGAGCAGTTCTTC. Amino acids: CASSPNRGGGREQFF.

This rearrangement joins TRBV10-3 to TRBJ2-3, with 9 positions matching TRBD2. J was trimmed by 2 bases and V by 6 bases; bases with no gene match: 3. There are 14 residues in the CDR3. Germline CDR1 ENHRY, CDR2 SYGVKD. Written as DNA, the CDR3 is TGTGCCATCAGGCGACTAGCGGACACAGATACGCAGTATTTT. Encoded protein: CAIRRLADTDTQYF.